This T cell receptor beta chain was observed in a study of regulatory dendritic cells for organ transplantation. Looking at the study overall: Day 6 dendritic cell cultures were stimulated with LPS.

Allogeneic regulatory or mature dendritic cells were co-cultured for roughly five days with CFSE-labeled sorted T cells at 1:10. Repertoires were generated with immunoSEQ multiplex PCR, while TCRdb's copy carries only in-frame clones and drops some. The sample contains fewer than 25,000 clones, 65% to 90% of which appear only once. CDR1 and CDR2 (germline): SSHAT, FNYEAQ (reference sequence). The CDR3 extends over 14 amino acids. On this clone: Its cognate antigen is unknown. At one of its ends the junction is not consistent with the germline gene, which may arise from a read error.

The chain recombines TRBV7-7 with TRBJ2-5; 9 bases line up with TRBD1. Material for sequencing was naive CD4+ T cells from blood cultured with dendritic cells. Subset denoted: CD45RA+ naive T cells. The receptor's source is a human donor in good health. The CDR3 sequence is CASSSLTGGEPQYF. In DNA, the CDR3 is TGTGCTAGCAGCAGCCTGACAGGGGGTGAGCCCCAGTACTTC.